What follows are 15 T cell receptor beta chains derived from one specimen sequenced in a study of blood T cell repertoires in COVID-19. Repertoires were generated with immunoSEQ multiplex PCR, while TCRdb's copy carries only in-frame clones and drops some. Altogether fewer than 40,000 clones are present, approximately 91% being singletons, with the ten largest covering about 25%. The sample was peripheral blood. Receptors were obtained from a woman over 75 with active or convalescent COVID-19.

The chain joins TRBV19 to TRBJ1-6, with D possibly TRBD1 on 6 matching bases. Germline CDR1 and CDR2: LNHDA and SQIVND (reference sequence). The germline V and J ends were trimmed by 0 bases and 7 bases, with 10 bases remaining between them. CDR3 size: 15 residues. This CDR3 is CASSIDLQGNSPLHF. Here the CDR3 DNA reads TGTGCCAGTAGTATAGATCTGCAGGGGAATTCACCCCTCCACTTT.

This clone was recorded only once. V and J are TRBV6-4 and TRBJ1-1; tentative D call: TRBD1 (6 bases). The V gene lost 5 bases and the J gene lost 2 bases, with 18 bases spanning the gap. The CDR3 is 16 amino acids. Germline values: CDR1 MRHNA, CDR2 SNTAGT. CDR3 amino acids: CASSRDRFRDNTEAFF. The CDR3 DNA follows: TGTGCCAGCAGTCGAGACAGGTTTCGGGATAACACTGAAGCTTTCTTT.

The V and J genes are TRBV12-3 or TRBV12-4 and TRBJ1-2; a weak D match, TRBD1 (6 bases). Trimming stripped 4 bases from V and 2 bases from J, with 8 bases between. There are 13 residues in the CDR3. This chain's CDR3 is CASSSGANYGYTF. In DNA, the CDR3 is TGTGCCAGCAGTTCAGGGGCGAACTATGGCTACACCTTC.

This chain uses TRBV18 with TRBJ2-3; 9 bases line up with TRBD2. This CDR3 comprises 14 residues. V trimming: 8 bases; J trimming: 0 bases; junction bases outside the gene matches: 3. Germline V CDR1 and CDR2: KGHSH, LQKENI. The CDR3 DNA follows: TGTGCCAGCCGTAGCGGGGGTAGCACAGATACGCAGTATTTT. It encodes CASRSGGSTDTQYF.

This clone appeared once. The chain has TRBV11-2 and TRBJ1-2; TRBD1 aligns across 9 bases. This CDR3 is 16 amino acids long. CDR1 SGHAT and CDR2 FQNNGV come from the germline V gene. The V and J ends lost 0 bases and 8 bases, in that order; junction bases with no gene match: 10. CDR3 coding DNA: TGTGCCAGCAGCTTAGATCAGAGACAGGGGGATCGGGGCTACACCTTC. Its translation is CASSLDQRQGDRGYTF.

V usage is TRBV7-2 and J usage is TRBJ2-1, with TRBD2 identical over 8 bases. Germline loops: CDR1 SGHTA, CDR2 FQGNSA. This CDR3 has 14 residues. With V trimmed by 7 bases and J by 6 bases, 8 bases remained unmatched. CDR3 region: CASTRGGAANEQFF. CDR3 nucleotide sequence: TGTGCCAGCACCCGGGGGGGGGCCGCCAATGAGCAGTTCTTC.

This chain uses TRBV2 with TRBJ1-2; 7 bases match TRBD1. Germline CDR1 and CDR2: SNHLY and FYNNEI. The trim removed 3 bases at V and 8 bases at J, leaving 9 bases unmatched. This CDR3 has 14 amino acids. CDR3 sequence reads: CASSDDRASGGYTF. Here the CDR3 DNA reads TGTGCCAGCAGTGACGACAGGGCTTCGGGCGGCTACACCTTC.

The chain employs TRBV3-1 (or the pseudogene TRBV3-2) and TRBJ2-7, with 8 positions matching TRBD1. The CDR3 sequence is 15 residues long. The trim removed 1 base at V and 3 bases at J, leaving 5 bases unmatched. In germline, CDR1 is LGHDT, CDR2 YNNKEL (reference sequence). The chain's CDR3 is CASSQGQGIGYEQYF. The CDR3 bases are TGTGCCAGCAGCCAAGGACAGGGGATAGGCTACGAGCAGTACTTC.

J is TRBJ1-1 and V is TRBV18, with 7 bases aligning to TRBD1. Germline V gene data show CDR1 as KGHSH and CDR2 as LQKENI. The CDR3 spans 16 residues. V gave up 6 bases and J gave up 0 bases; unmatched junction bases: 10. CDR3 coding DNA: TGTGCCAGCTCGCCGGATCCCGGGACAGTGAACACTGAAGCTTTCTTT. It is translated as CASSPDPGTVNTEAFF.

On this clone: An end of the junction differs from the germline gene, which may be a read error. The chain combines TRBV18 with TRBJ1-5; a possible D gene is TRBD1 (5 bases). In germline, CDR1 is KGHSH, CDR2 LQKENI. CDR3 length: 14 residues. The CDR3 loop is CASSPGLNNQPQHF. The CDR3 nucleotides are TGTGCCAGCTCCCCGGGACTGAACAATCAACCCCAGCATTTT.

V and J are TRBV12-3 or TRBV12-4 and TRBJ1-6; tentatively, D is TRBD1 (6 bases). This CDR3 spans 12 amino acids. V was shortened by 6 bases and J by 15 bases, with 15 bases between the two germline ends. The chain's CDR3 is CASSRDTGLLHF. CDR3 nucleotides: TGTGCCAGCAGCCGTGATACAGGGCTCCTCCACTTT.

This clone was counted a single time. V and J are TRBV7-2 and TRBJ2-1; 13 nucleotides agree with TRBD2. CDR1 is SGHTA, CDR2 FQGNSA, per germline. This CDR3 comprises 16 residues. The J segment lost 6 bases and the V segment lost 5 bases, leaving 7 bases of the junction unmatched. CDR3 bases: TGTGCCAGCAGCCAGGGACTAGCGGGGAATTTCAATGAGCAGTTCTTC. Residues: CASSQGLAGNFNEQFF. The whole variable domain, remainder taken from reference TRBV7-2 and TRBJ2-1, is GAGVSQSPSNKVTEKGKDVELRCDPISGHTALYWYRQSLGQGLEFLIYFQGNSAPDKSGLPSDRFSAERTGGSVSTLTIQRTQQEDSAVYLCASSQGLAGNFNEQFFGPGTRLTVL.

The chain's CDR3 is CASSLSPQRGQETQYF. The CDR3 DNA is TGTGCCAGCAGCTTGTCCCCCCAACGGGGCCAAGAGACCCAGTACTTC. The chain carries TRBV11-1 and TRBJ2-5, with TRBD2 as a possible D gene (5 bases). The CDR3 contains 16 residues. The V gene's germline CDR1 is SGHAT and CDR2 FQDESV (reference sequence). Trimming cost V 3 bases and J 1 base, with 15 bases left between them.

This chain uses TRBV25-1 with TRBJ1-6; TRBD1 matches at 10 bases. V shed 6 bases, J shed 3 bases, and the junction held 5 bases outside the gene matches. Looked up from germline, CDR1 is MGHDK and CDR2 is SYGVNS. The CDR3 is made up of 16 amino acids. CDR3 region: CASSATGGFYNSPLHF. CDR3 nucleotides: TGTGCCAGCAGCGCGACAGGGGGCTTCTATAATTCACCCCTCCACTTT.

Written as DNA, the CDR3 is TGTGCCAGCAGCTCAAGGGCAGGGCGGGACGTGAACACTGAAGCTTTCTTT. Its protein product is CASSSRAGRDVNTEAFF. The chain couples TRBV5-4 to TRBJ1-1; TRBD1 might be the D (5 bases). This CDR3 is 17 amino acids long. Germline V gene data show CDR1 as SGHNT and CDR2 as YYREEE (reference sequence). Trimming removed 3 bases from V and 0 bases from J, with 18 bases in between.